The T cell receptor (beta chain) under discussion was sequenced for a study of CD8 T cells in ankylosing spondylitis. The TCR beta libraries were generated through quantitative 5'-RACE incorporating molecular barcodes. TCRdb passed the 5' RACE reads through MiXCR, listing each CDR3 protein once. Of about 150,000 distinct CDR3 sequences listed, about 7% are singletons. The CDR3 loop spans 14 amino acids. The V and J ends lost 5 bases and 4 bases, in that order; junction bases with no gene match: 6. Germline V lookup: CDR1 MNHNS, CDR2 SASEGT. This clonotype was found many times. The sample comprised blood, either unsorted or a sorted T cell fraction (not recorded which). This chain joins TRBV6-1 and TRBJ2-7; 9 positions agree with TRBD2. The sequence was obtained from a female donor with ankylosing spondylitis or in good health (not recorded which). The CDR3: CASSPGAGGYEQYF. CDR3 nucleotides: TGTGCCAGCAGTCCCGGAGCGGGGGGATACGAGCAGTACTTC.